This TCR beta chain was sequenced in a study of T cell repertoires in cytomegalovirus infection. The wider study: Through public TCR beta signatures, both CMV infection and matching HLA type were indicated. The study, taken as a whole, reports: Totalled public TCR beta family frequency picked out people who carried CMV plus the relevant HLA. The ex vivo response showed dominance by HLA-C-restricted CMV-specific TCR beta clonotypes.

V lost 5 bases and J lost 7, with 15 bases in between. This CDR3 region has 14 residues. Germline CDR1 and CDR2: SEHNR and FQNEAQ (reference sequence). Each CDR3 protein gets one entry after TCRdb re-called the reads with MiXCR. The repertoire holds under 350,000 distinct CDR3 sequences, 8% to 9.5% seen once, with about 4.5% in the top ten. In this sample, this clonotype turned up many times. Its antigen is not identified. This TCR was recovered from a human donor in good health (CMV status not recorded). Some clones in this sample may be carry-over from other donors' samples. The sequencing sample was made of PBMCs. This chain connects TRBV7-9 to TRBJ1-5; D gene uncertain. Here the CDR3 DNA reads TGTGCCAGCAGCCTGGGATTTCTAAGGCAGCCCCAGCATTTT. Its protein product is CASSLGFLRQPQHF.